A selection of T cell receptor beta chains follows, all from one sample in a study of graft-versus-host responses after intestinal transplantation. Measured with immunoSEQ multiplex PCR; TCRdb has only the in-frame clones, and not every one. The data show 20,000 to 25,000 clones, with approximately 33% seen just once and 7.5% to 10% held by the top ten. This specimen was alloreactive CD8+ T cells from a mixed lymphocyte reaction culture, taken before intestinal transplant. The origin of the receptors is a human patient who received an intestinal transplant. Each CDR3 is given with its conserved first and last residue. The D gene is left open where the match is weak. Size is stated for part of the rows, as once, few or many counts, or as a class when the clone is expanded.

- | TRBJ2-7 | - | TRBV4-1 | CASSQQTGTIYEQYF | TGCGCCAGCAGCCAACAGACCGGGACAATCTACGAGCAGTACTTC
- | TRBJ2-7 | medium-sized | TRBV11-2 | CASSLGQGGFYHYEQYF | TGTGCCAGCAGCTTAGGGCAGGGTGGATTCTATCACTACGAGCAGTACTTC
- | TRBJ1-1 | medium-sized | TRBV7-9 | CASSPPKSLTEAFF | TGTGCCAGCAGCCCCCCGAAATCGCTCACTGAAGCTTTCTTT
TRBD2 | TRBJ2-7 | few | TRBV7-9 | CAGSGGISYEQYF | TGTGCCGGTAGCGGGGGGATCTCCTACGAGCAGTACTTC
- | TRBJ2-7 | few | TRBV7-9 | CASSLLLQSEQYF | TGTGCCAGCAGCTTGCTGTTACAAAGCGAGCAGTACTTC
TRBD2 | TRBJ2-7 | - | TRBV7-9 | CASSLAVGGTTYEQYF | TGTGCCAGCAGCTTAGCGGTGGGGGGGACTACCTACGAGCAGTACTTC
- | TRBJ2-5 | - | TRBV4-1 | CASSQVYKVETQYF | TGCGCCAGCAGCCAAGTTTATAAGGTCGAGACCCAGTACTTC
- | TRBJ1-1 | - | TRBV5-1 | CASSLEKGSRAARTEAFF | TGCGCCAGCAGCTTGGAAAAGGGCAGCCGCGCAGCGCGCACTGAAGCTTTCTTT
TRBD2 | TRBJ2-3 | - | TRBV28 | CASSFSGSTDTQYF | TGTGCCAGCAGTTTTAGCGGGAGCACAGATACGCAGTATTTT
TRBD2 | TRBJ2-7 | - | TRBV13 | CASSSRTSGRAEAVYEQYF | TGTGCCAGCAGTTCCCGGACTAGCGGGAGGGCCGAAGCGGTTTACGAGCAGTACTTC
TRBD2 | TRBJ2-7 | - | TRBV7-3 | CASSLTGGSPYEQYF | TGTGCCAGCAGCTTAACGGGGGGGAGCCCCTACGAGCAGTACTTC
TRBD2 | TRBJ2-3 | once | TRBV4-1 | CASSQLDREGDTQYF | TGCGCCAGCAGCCAATTGGATAGGGAGGGAGATACGCAGTATTTT
- | TRBJ2-7 | few | TRBV29-1 | CSVEGSGVRPYEQYF | TGCAGCGTTGAAGGATCAGGGGTACGGCCCTACGAGCAGTACTTC
- | TRBJ2-2 | few | TRBV7-6 | CASSLVGESGELFF | TGTGCCAGCAGCTTAGTAGGAGAGAGCGGGGAGCTGTTTTTT
- | TRBJ1-4 | - | TRBV27 | CASSFGLREKLFF | TGTGCCAGCAGTTTCGGGTTGCGAGAAAAACTGTTTTTT
- | TRBJ2-3 | - | TRBV9 | CASSVGSASTDTQYF | TGTGCCAGCAGCGTAGGTTCAGCCAGCACAGATACGCAGTATTTT
- | TRBJ1-2 | few | TRBV13 | CASSLGRDIYGYTF | TGTGCCAGCAGCTTAGGAAGGGACATTTATGGCTACACCTTC
- | TRBJ2-1 | once | TRBV27 | CASSRGYYNEQFF | TGTGCCAGCAGCAGAGGCTATTACAATGAGCAGTTCTTC
- | TRBJ1-2 | medium-sized | TRBV2 | CASRVDHGYTF | TGTGCCAGCAGGGTGGACCATGGCTACACCTTC
- | TRBJ1-2 | - | TRBV6-6 | CASSYSSVYYGYTF | TGTGCCAGCAGTTACTCGTCGGTCTACTATGGCTACACCTTC
- | TRBJ1-1 | - | TRBV6-1 | CASLLSEGRTEAFF | TGTGCCAGCTTGTTGTCCGAGGGCAGAACTGAAGCTTTCTTT
- | TRBJ2-5 | - | TRBV18 | CASSGSEETQYF | TGTGCCAGCTCAGGTTCCGAAGAGACCCAGTACTTC
- | TRBJ1-1 | few | TRBV29-1 | CSVEVNTEAFF | TGCAGCGTTGAGGTGAACACTGAAGCTTTCTTT
- | TRBJ1-1 | - | TRBV4-1 | CASSQGSHTEAFF | TGCGCCAGCAGCCAAGGGAGTCACACTGAAGCTTTCTTT
TRBD1 | TRBJ1-1 | - | TRBV13 | CANTPDRGGTEAFF | TGTGCCAACACCCCGGACAGGGGTGGGACTGAAGCTTTCTTT
- | TRBJ2-1 | - | TRBV7-2 | CASSPFRERQEQFF | TGTGCCAGCAGCCCATTCCGCGAACGACAGGAGCAGTTCTTC
- | TRBJ1-1 | few | TRBV6-6 | CASSYSVTEAFF | TGTGCCAGCAGTTACTCGGTGACTGAAGCTTTCTTT
- | TRBJ2-7 | - | TRBV16 | CASSHATVGEQYF | TGTGCCAGCAGCCACGCGACAGTCGGCGAGCAGTACTTC
- | TRBJ2-3 | few | TRBV5-6 | CASSFFGSSTDTQYF | TGTGCCAGCAGCTTTTTTGGGTCTAGCACAGATACGCAGTATTTT
TRBD2 | TRBJ2-7 | few | TRBV27 | CASSYGGGYEQYF | TGTGCCAGCAGCTACGGGGGGGGGTACGAGCAGTACTTC
- | TRBJ2-7 | once | TRBV27 | CASSLIGSSYEQYF | TGTGCCAGCAGTTTAATTGGGAGCTCCTACGAGCAGTACTTC
TRBD2 | TRBJ2-3 | few | TRBV9 | CASSVGLASTDTQYF | TGTGCCAGCAGCGTAGGACTAGCGAGCACAGATACGCAGTATTTT
- | TRBJ2-3 | - | TRBV28 | CASSSDRASTDTQYF | TGTGCCAGCAGTTCCGATCGGGCAAGCACAGATACGCAGTATTTT
TRBD2 | TRBJ2-1 | few | TRBV28 | CASSLFGGVHHNEQFF | TGTGCCAGCAGTCTCTTCGGGGGGGTCCACCACAATGAGCAGTTCTTC
- | TRBJ2-3 | - | TRBV7-9 | CASSSAASSTDTQYF | TGTGCCAGCAGCTCTGCGGCCTCTAGCACAGATACGCAGTATTTT
- | TRBJ2-5 | few | TRBV7-9 | CASSLPGTPRETQYF | TGTGCCAGCAGCTTACCGGGGACTCCGAGGGAGACCCAGTACTTC
- | TRBJ1-1 | - | TRBV6-5 | CASTENTEAFF | TGTGCCAGCACAGAGAACACTGAAGCTTTCTTT
- | TRBJ1-3 | - | TRBV7-9 | CASRGPGLGRGLNTIYF | TGTGCCAGCAGGGGACCGGGACTGGGGCGGGGTCTGAACACCATATATTTT
TRBD1 | TRBJ2-7 | - | TRBV7-4 | CASSLRQGLGYEQYF | TGTGCCAGCAGCTTGCGACAGGGGCTGGGGTACGAGCAGTACTTC
TRBD1 | TRBJ2-7 | few | TRBV2 | CASSEWTGNSYEQYF | TGTGCCAGCAGTGAGTGGACAGGAAATTCCTACGAGCAGTACTTC
- | TRBJ2-1 | few | TRBV5-1 | CASSLAGVGNEQFF | TGCGCCAGCAGCTTGGCCGGTGTAGGAAATGAGCAGTTCTTC
- | TRBJ2-1 | - | TRBV29-1 | CSVEGQYNEQFF | TGCAGCGTTGAAGGACAGTACAATGAGCAGTTCTTC
- | TRBJ2-5 | few | TRBV7-9 | CASSLGAYNQETQYF | TGTGCCAGCAGCTTGGGAGCTTATAACCAAGAGACCCAGTACTTC
- | TRBJ1-2 | few | TRBV5-6 | CASSLGVGGGYTF | TGTGCCAGCAGCTTGGGGGTTGGGGGCGGCTACACCTTC
- | TRBJ2-7 | - | TRBV7-3 | CASSQATGYEQYF | TGTGCCAGCAGCCAGGCCACCGGGTACGAGCAGTACTTC
TRBD1 | TRBJ1-1 | few | TRBV13 | CASSPTGGYTEAFF | TGTGCCAGCAGCCCAACAGGGGGGTACACTGAAGCTTTCTTT
- | TRBJ1-5 | medium-sized | TRBV6-1 | CASSEWGYGNQPQHF | TGTGCCAGCAGTGAATGGGGATACGGCAATCAGCCCCAGCATTTT
TRBD2 | TRBJ2-1 | medium-sized | TRBV6-5 | CASSSERGSDEQFF | TGTGCCAGCAGTTCCGAGCGGGGTAGCGATGAGCAGTTCTTC
- | TRBJ1-1 | few | TRBV4-1 | CASSQVSGAGEAFF | TGTGCCAGCAGCCAAGTATCCGGGGCCGGTGAAGCTTTCTTT
- | TRBJ2-1 | - | TRBV5-4 | CASSFHGSYNEQFF | TGTGCCAGCAGCTTTCATGGATCCTACAATGAGCAGTTCTTC
- | TRBJ2-7 | - | TRBV6-6 | CASSSEGLIYEQYF | TGTGCCAGCAGTTCCGAGGGGCTGATCTACGAGCAGTACTTC